This T cell receptor (beta chain) was retrieved from a study of T cell changes during pregnancy in multiple sclerosis. Sequencing was performed with immunoSEQ multiplex PCR; in TCRdb, only in-frame clones are kept and a portion is missing. The sample carries about 99,000 clones, roughly nine tenths recorded once. The CDR3 runs to 14 residues. In germline, CDR1 is MNHNY, CDR2 SVGAGI (reference sequence). V dropped 2 bases and J dropped 7 bases, with 12 bases sitting between them. The chain is built from TRBV6-6 and TRBJ1-5, with TRBD1 as a possible D gene (5 bases). The sequence derives from a female donor with multiple sclerosis, enrolled in a pregnancy study. This specimen consisted of peripheral blood, obtained after pregnancy. CDR3 protein: CASSYTVREQPQHF. As DNA, the CDR3 is TGTGCCAGCAGTTACACGGTCAGGGAACAGCCCCAGCATTTT.